The sequence of this T cell receptor beta chain was determined in a study of tissue T cells after allogeneic stem cell transplantation. This clone was picked up a small number of times. Its antigen remains unknown. Gene and germline names: mouse. The read terminates 1 residue ahead of where the CDR3 ends, so the germline J gene completes it. Study outcomes and limitations: Within patients, tissue anatomy strongly shaped TCR repertoire composition.

Germline V gene lookup returns CDR1 NNHDY and CDR2 SYVADS. The CDR3 is made up of 14 amino acids. V shed 5 bases, J shed 4 bases, and the junction held 3 bases outside the gene matches. Sequenced by immunoSEQ multiplex PCR; TCRdb stores in-frame clones only, minus some. The repertoire has nearly 50,000 clones, over 65% of them found once; the top ten carry about 0.7%. Input material: sorted cells pooled from one or two spleens. The clonotype originates from a pool of C57BL/6 mice in good health. The chain uses TRBV13-3 and TRBJ1-1, with 12 bases identical to TRBD1. CDR3 bases read: TGTGCCAGCAGGGGGACAGGGGGCATCACAGAAGTCTTC. As protein: CASRGTGGITEVF. The whole CDR3 is CASRGTGGITEVFF.